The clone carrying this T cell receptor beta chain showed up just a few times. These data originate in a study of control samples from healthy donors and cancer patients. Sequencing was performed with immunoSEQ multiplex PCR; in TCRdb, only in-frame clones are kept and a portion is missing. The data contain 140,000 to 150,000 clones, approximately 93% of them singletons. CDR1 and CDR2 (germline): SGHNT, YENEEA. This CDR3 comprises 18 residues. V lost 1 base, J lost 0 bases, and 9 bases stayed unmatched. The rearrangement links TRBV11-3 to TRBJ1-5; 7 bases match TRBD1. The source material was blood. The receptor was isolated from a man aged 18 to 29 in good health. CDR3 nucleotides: TGTGCCAGCAGCTTAGGACAGGGAATGGGGTATAGCAATCAGCCCCAGCATTTT. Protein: CASSLGQGMGYSNQPQHF.